Below are 32 T cell receptor beta chains sequenced from a single sample in a study of blood T cell repertoires in COVID-19 (dated by TCRdb to the early 2020s). Library creation used the immunoSEQ multiplex PCR assay. This is the immuneACCESS table as TCRdb keeps it, with only in-frame sequences that have V and J called. A part of the clones is gone; compared with another copy, unresolved V genes explain less than half, and the rest is unexplained. The sample profile shows more than 200,000 clones; roughly 90% of them were found once. The top ten clonotypes cover 3.5% to 4% of the sample. The sequenced material came from PBMCs or T cells enriched from blood (not recorded which). Receptor source: a woman aged 25 to 39 with acute COVID-19.

The V gene is TRBV7-6, the J gene TRBJ2-3; D is possibly TRBD2 (5 bases). Trimming removed 5 bases from V and 2 bases from J, with 14 bases in between. Germline V CDR1 and CDR2: SGHVS, FNYEAQ. The CDR3 runs 15 residues. The CDR3 DNA sequence: TGTGCCAGCAGCGTAAGCGGTACCTTCACAGATACGCAGTATTTT. This codes for CASSVSGTFTDTQYF.

This rearrangement joins TRBV11-2 to TRBJ2-3; TRBD2 agrees at 9 bases. The length of the CDR3 is 12 residues. Germline trimming cut 5 bases from V and 11 bases from J; bases unmatched to any gene: 5. Germline V gene lookup returns CDR1 SGHAT and CDR2 FQNNGV. The CDR3 nucleotides read TGTGCCAGCAGCCTCGGAGCGGGGGGGCAGTATTTT. Its protein product is CASSLGAGGQYF.

This chain joins TRBV5-1 and TRBJ1-2; TRBD1 aligns across 7 bases. V was clipped by 0 bases and J by 4 bases; unmatched bases: 3. The CDR3 runs 14 residues. Per the germline V gene, CDR1 is SGHRS and CDR2 is YFSETQ. The CDR3 region has the DNA TGCGCCAGCAGCTTGGGACAGGGTGTCTATGGCTACACCTTC. Its protein product is CASSLGQGVYGYTF.

This sequence joins TRBV7-2 and TRBJ1-2; D unresolved. Trimming took off 3 bases at V and 6 bases at J, with 11 bases between the two ends. Germline V lookup: CDR1 SGHTA, CDR2 FQGNSA. This CDR3 has 13 residues. The CDR3 protein is CASSLTSEDGYTF. DNA for the CDR3: TGTGCCAGCAGCTTGACGTCGGAGGATGGCTACACCTTC.

J is TRBJ1-5 and V is TRBV19; D unclear. Trimming removed 4 bases from V and 0 bases from J, with 7 bases in between. This CDR3 region has 14 residues. Germline V gene data show CDR1 as LNHDA and CDR2 as SQIVND (reference sequence). CDR3 amino acids: CASSRLLSNQPQHF. CDR3 DNA sequence: TGTGCCAGTAGTAGACTGCTTAGCAATCAGCCCCAGCATTTT. The entire variable domain, with the rest obtained from reference TRBV19 and TRBJ1-5, is as follows: DGGITQSPKYLFRKEGQNVTLSCEQNLNHDAMYWYRQDPGQGLRLIYYSQIVNDFQKGDIAEGYSVSREKKESFPLTVTSAQKNPTAFYLCASSRLLSNQPQHFGDGTRLSIL.

The chain combines TRBV19 with TRBJ1-1; D remains ambiguous. The CDR3 is 13 residues long. Germline values: CDR1 LNHDA, CDR2 SQIVND (reference sequence). The germline V and J ends were trimmed by 5 bases and 0 bases, with 7 bases remaining between them. The CDR3 sequence is CASSGLLNTEAFF. The CDR3 DNA follows: TGTGCCAGTAGTGGACTTCTGAACACTGAAGCTTTCTTT. Together with reference TRBV19 and TRBJ1-1, the CDR3 gives the full variable domain: DGGITQSPKYLFRKEGQNVTLSCEQNLNHDAMYWYRQDPGQGLRLIYYSQIVNDFQKGDIAEGYSVSREKKESFPLTVTSAQKNPTAFYLCASSGLLNTEAFFGQGTRLTVV.

The V call is TRBV6-2 or TRBV6-3, the J call TRBJ2-3; 7 bases fit TRBD2. Trimming removed 6 bases from V and 0 bases from J; junction bases left unmatched: 9. There are 16 residues in the CDR3. The germline V gene encodes CDR1 MNHEY and CDR2 SVGEGT. CDR3 DNA sequence: TGTGCCAGCAGCCCTAATCGGGGGGTTAGCACAGATACGCAGTATTTT. Protein: CASSPNRGVSTDTQYF.

The chain links TRBV20-1 to TRBJ2-3; D is possibly TRBD1 (6 bases). This CDR3 region has 16 residues. V gave up 3 bases and J gave up 6 bases, with 22 bases separating them. Germline-derived CDR1 and CDR2 are DFQATT and SNEGSKA (reference sequence). CDR3 nucleotide sequence: TGCAGTGCTAGTGCCCGGGACAAAACTTTCATGGATACGCAGTATTTT. Residues: CSASARDKTFMDTQYF.

This chain joins TRBV28 and TRBJ1-4; perhaps TRBD1 as D (6 bases). This CDR3 is built from 17 residues. Trimming removed 4 bases from V and 0 bases from J, with 15 bases in between. In germline, CDR1 is MDHEN, CDR2 SYDVKM. CDR3: CASSSLKDSATNEKLFF. The CDR3 DNA sequence: TGTGCCAGCAGTTCCCTTAAGGACAGTGCAACTAATGAAAAACTGTTTTTT.

This clone was picked up one time. J is TRBJ1-2 and V is TRBV15, with 8 bases aligning to TRBD1. The V and J ends lost 4 bases and 4 bases, in that order; junction bases with no gene match: 8. The CDR3 is 15 residues long. CDR1 is LNHNV and CDR2 is YYDKDF in the germline V gene (reference sequence). The CDR3 here is CATSTGQGGVYGYTF. The CDR3 region has the DNA TGTGCCACCAGCACTGGACAGGGAGGCGTCTATGGCTACACCTTC.

V is TRBV10-1 and J is TRBJ2-1; tentative D call: TRBD2 (7 bases). Trimming left V 2 bases short and J 0 bases short, with 11 bases between. The CDR3 is 16 amino acids. Germline V gene data show CDR1 as WNHNN and CDR2 as SYGVQD (reference sequence). The CDR3 loop reads CASSELRGASYNEQFF. CDR3 coding DNA: TGCGCCAGCAGTGAGCTTCGGGGGGCCTCCTACAATGAGCAGTTCTTC.

The gene calls are TRBV19 and TRBJ1-3; D is ambiguous. CDR1 and CDR2 from the germline V gene are LNHDA and SQIVND (reference sequence). Trimming took 3 bases from V and 1 from J, leaving 13 bases between them. This CDR3 spans 16 amino acids. CDR3 sequence: CASSILQRGSGNTIYF. In nucleotides, the CDR3 is TGTGCCAGTAGTATTTTGCAACGAGGATCTGGAAACACCATATATTTT.

This chain joins TRBV5-1 and TRBJ1-4; the D is unclear. Trimming pared 3 bases from V and 8 bases from J, leaving 14 bases between. Germline V CDR1 and CDR2: SGHRS, YFSETQ. The CDR3 runs to 14 residues. The CDR3 is CASSSVGIGEKLFF. CDR3 DNA sequence: TGCGCCAGCAGCTCGGTCGGGATAGGGGAAAAACTGTTTTTT.

The chain links TRBV12-5 to TRBJ2-2; 13 bases are a match to TRBD2. Germline lookup yields CDR1 LGHNT and CDR2 FRNRAP. J gave up 2 bases and V 2 bases, and 11 bases lay outside the gene matches. The CDR3 runs to 20 residues. The CDR3 region is CASGLTRGTSGAPNTGELFF. Here the CDR3 DNA reads TGTGCTAGTGGTTTGACAAGAGGGACTAGCGGGGCCCCTAACACCGGGGAGCTGTTTTTT.

The CDR3 region has the DNA TGTGCCAGCAGTTTAGGACAGAAGGATTCACCCCTCCACTTT. Its translation is CASSLGQKDSPLHF. The rearrangement joins TRBV28 to TRBJ1-6; tentative D call: TRBD1 (6 bases). Germline CDR1 is MDHEN and CDR2 is SYDVKM. The V and J ends lost 2 bases and 8 bases respectively, with 10 bases between them. The CDR3 is 14 amino acids.

A note on this clone: The same CDR3 is also encoded by other DNA sequences in this sample. The V gene is TRBV9, the J gene TRBJ1-2, with TRBD1 matching 7 bases. Losses at the gene ends were 0 bases for V and 4 bases for J; bases not matched to a gene: 3. This CDR3 region has 14 residues. Germline V CDR1 and CDR2: SGDLS, YYNGEE. CDR3 sequence (DNA): TGTGCCAGCAGCGTAGGGAACAGGGGCTATGGCTACACCTTC. Translated: CASSVGNRGYGYTF.

The chain carries TRBV7-9 and TRBJ1-5; a weak D match, TRBD1 (5 bases). Germline V CDR1 and CDR2: SEHNR, FQNEAQ (reference sequence). Trimming took 1 base from V and 3 from J, leaving 7 bases between them. The length of the CDR3 is 14 residues. CDR3 coding DNA: TGTGCCAGCAGCTTAGAGGGGTTCAATCAGCCCCAGCATTTT. Translation gives CASSLEGFNQPQHF.

This chain uses TRBV3-1 (or the pseudogene TRBV3-2) with TRBJ2-6, with no clear D. From germline, CDR1 is LGHDT and CDR2 YNNKEL (reference sequence). CDR3 length equals 13 residues. V was shortened by 3 bases and J by 4 bases, with 4 bases between the two germline ends. The CDR3 DNA reads as TGTGCCAGCAGCCATGGCGGGGCCAACGTCCTGACTTTC. It yields the protein CASSHGGANVLTF.

In its sample, this clone was seen once. The chain combines TRBV5-6 with TRBJ1-6; 8 bases align to TRBD1. The trim removed 4 bases at V and 5 bases at J, leaving 14 bases unmatched. Germline V lookup: CDR1 SGHDT, CDR2 YYEEEE. This CDR3 has 18 amino acids. The CDR3 reads CASSASRQGSIHNSPLHF. As DNA, the CDR3 is TGTGCCAGCAGCGCTAGCCGACAGGGGTCCATCCATAATTCACCCCTCCACTTT.

This clone has only a few counts. The V call is TRBV6-2 or TRBV6-3, the J call TRBJ1-2; 9 bases match TRBD1. The CDR3 is 15 residues long. Trimming at V came to 5 bases and at J to 5 bases, leaving 9 bases not matched to a gene. Germline V lookup: CDR1 MNHEY, CDR2 SVGEGT. The CDR3 spells CASSLPGQGKYGYTF. DNA of the CDR3: TGTGCCAGCAGTCTACCCGGACAGGGGAAATATGGCTACACCTTC.

The chain has TRBV19 and TRBJ1-4; weak D call: TRBD1 (5 bases). Germline lookup yields CDR1 LNHDA and CDR2 SQIVND (reference sequence). This CDR3 comprises 14 residues. With 3 bases removed from V and 8 bases from J, the gap between germline ends came to 13 bases. Written as DNA, the CDR3 is TGTGCCAGTAGTATGGGGGGTTTGAAAGAAAAACTGTTTTTT. Amino acids: CASSMGGLKEKLFF.

The genes are TRBV13 and TRBJ2-1, with a tentative D call TRBD2 (5 bases). V gave up 5 bases and J gave up 8 bases, with 10 bases separating them. CDR1 and CDR2 (germline): PRHDT, FYEKMQ (reference sequence). This CDR3 spans 12 amino acids. The CDR3 nucleotides are TGTGCCAGCAGCATTCCGGGGTATGAGCAGTTCTTC. Residues: CASSIPGYEQFF.

The V call is TRBV5-1, the J call TRBJ2-7; 15 nucleotides match TRBD2. The V segment lost 2 bases and the J segment 8 bases; nucleotides outside the gene matches: 2. CDR1 is SGHRS, CDR2 YFSETQ, per germline. This CDR3 spans 14 amino acids. The CDR3 protein is CASSLGLAGGQQYF. The CDR3 coding sequence is TGCGCCAGCAGCTTAGGACTAGCGGGGGGGCAGCAGTACTTC.

V gene TRBV19 combines with J gene TRBJ2-3; 11 bases are shared with TRBD2. Trimming cost V 1 base and J 14 bases; bases outside gene matches: 8. Germline CDR1 LNHDA, CDR2 SQIVND (reference sequence). The CDR3 runs 14 residues. The CDR3 sequence: CASSIGTSGGGVYF. CDR3 coding DNA: TGTGCCAGTAGTATAGGAACTAGCGGGGGTGGGGTGTATTTT.

J is TRBJ2-1 and V is TRBV5-5; TRBD2 is a possible D gene (6 bases). Germline assignment: CDR1 SGHKS and CDR2 YYEKEE (reference sequence). The germline V and J ends were trimmed by 4 bases and 2 bases, with 13 bases remaining between them. The CDR3 consists of 15 residues. CDR3 loop: CASSPLGGTYNEQFF. CDR3 nucleotides: TGTGCCAGCAGCCCCCTGGGGGGAACCTACAATGAGCAGTTCTTC.

The chain recombines TRBV30 with TRBJ1-1; unclear D gene. CDR1 and CDR2 from the germline V gene are GTSNPN and SVGIG (reference sequence). The CDR3 runs 13 residues. The V and J ends lost 2 bases and 0 bases respectively, with 7 bases between them. CDR3 loop: CAWSNSLNTEAFF. The CDR3 bases are TGTGCCTGGAGTAATAGCTTGAACACTGAAGCTTTCTTT.

V and J are TRBV6-5 and TRBJ2-3; D perhaps matches TRBD1 (6 bases). This CDR3 is 14 amino acids long. The germline V gene encodes CDR1 MNHEY and CDR2 SVGAGI. The V end was cut by 2 bases, the J end by 2 bases, with 8 bases between. CDR3 DNA sequence: TGTGCCAGCAGTTACGGGGGCGCCACAGATACGCAGTATTTT. It encodes CASSYGGATDTQYF.

This rearrangement joins TRBV27 to TRBJ1-1; a weak D match, TRBD1 (5 bases). The germline V gene has CDR1 MNHEY and CDR2 SMNVEV (reference sequence). The CDR3 covers 13 residues. V gave up 4 bases and J gave up 3 bases, with 9 bases separating them. The CDR3 DNA reads as TGTGCCAGCAGTTACAGGTCGGACACTGAAGCTTTCTTT. Translation gives CASSYRSDTEAFF.

The chain joins TRBV9 to TRBJ2-3, with 13 bases fitting TRBD2. The CDR3 is 18 residues long. Germline CDR1 reads SGDLS; CDR2 reads YYNGEE. Losses at the gene ends were 0 bases for V and 1 base for J; bases not matched to a gene: 5. The CDR3 DNA reads TGTGCCAGCAGCGTAGTTTGGGGGACTAGCGGGGGCACAGATACGCAGTATTTT. Its translation is CASSVVWGTSGGTDTQYF.

V is TRBV7-6 and J is TRBJ1-1; maybe TRBD1 (6 bases). Per the germline V gene, CDR1 is SGHVS and CDR2 is FNYEAQ. Trimming shortened V by 5 bases and J by 7 bases, and 11 bases separated the two germline ends. The length of the CDR3 is 12 residues. In nucleotides, the CDR3 is TGTGCCAGCAGCCCGGGGGGCGATGAAGCTTTCTTT. It is translated as CASSPGGDEAFF. The full variable domain, with the rest looked up from reference TRBV7-6 and TRBJ1-1, is GAGVSQSPRYKVTKRGQDVALRCDPISGHVSLYWYRQALGQGPEFLTYFNYEAQQDKSGLPNDRFSAERPEGSISTLTIQRTEQRDSAMYRCASSPGGDEAFFGQGTRLTVV.

The rearrangement links TRBV3-1 (or the pseudogene TRBV3-2) to TRBJ2-1; 9 nucleotides align to TRBD2. Germline loops: CDR1 LGHDT, CDR2 YNNKEL (reference sequence). With 4 bases clipped from V and 8 bases from J, the junction kept 12 bases outside the gene matches. The CDR3 runs 16 residues. Here the CDR3 reads CASSRRLAGGPDEQFF. The CDR3 nucleotides are TGTGCCAGCAGCCGGCGACTTGCGGGGGGGCCCGATGAGCAGTTCTTC.

The chain links TRBV5-1 to TRBJ1-2; D gene uncertain. V was cut by 1 base and J by 2 bases, with 6 bases left in between. From germline, CDR1 is SGHRS and CDR2 YFSETQ. The CDR3 spans 13 residues. CDR3 amino acids: CASSLSSNYGYTF. The CDR3 nucleotides read TGCGCCAGCAGCTTGAGCTCCAACTATGGCTACACCTTC.